The rows below give T cell receptor beta chains drawn from one sample of a study of blood T cell repertoires in COVID-19. Sequenced by immunoSEQ multiplex PCR; TCRdb stores in-frame clones only, minus some. The table lists approximately 110,000 clones, roughly 76% of them singletons. The sequenced material came from peripheral blood. These receptors originate from a woman aged 70-85 years with acute or convalescent COVID-19. Each CDR3 is given with its conserved first and last residue. D genes are given only for firm matches. Only some rows state a clone size, as once, few, many or a class for expanded clones.

d_call	v_call	j_call	clone_size	cdr3_aa	cdr3_nt
-	TRBV3-1/TRBV3-2	TRBJ2-1	-	CASSQAWSYNEQFF	TGTGCCAGCAGCCAAGCATGGAGTTACAATGAGCAGTTCTTC
-	TRBV5-6	TRBJ1-1	-	CASSPGVLNTEAFF	TGTGCCAGCAGCCCAGGGGTTCTGAACACTGAAGCTTTCTTT
-	TRBV21-1	TRBJ2-3	-	CASSKAGTSNTDTQYF	TGTGCCAGCAGCAAAGCCGGGACTAGCAACACAGATACGCAGTATTTT
TRBD1	TRBV9	TRBJ2-5	-	CASSVGDRVETQYF	TGTGCCAGCAGCGTAGGAGACAGGGTAGAGACCCAGTACTTC
-	TRBV19	TRBJ2-1	-	CASSIHHSESYSYNEQFF	TGTGCCAGTAGTATACACCATAGCGAAAGTTATTCCTACAATGAGCAGTTCTTC
TRBD1	TRBV7-9	TRBJ1-2	-	CASSIPYRGGGYTF	TGTGCCAGCAGCATTCCTTACAGGGGAGGTGGCTACACCTTC
TRBD1	TRBV7-2	TRBJ1-1	-	CASSPRQVGQGALNTEAFF	TGTGCCAGCAGCCCCAGACAGGTAGGACAGGGGGCCTTAAACACTGAAGCTTTCTTT
TRBD2	TRBV5-4	TRBJ2-1	-	CASSLGGRASYNEQFF	TGTGCCAGCAGCTTGGGCGGGAGGGCCTCCTACAATGAGCAGTTCTTC
-	TRBV30	TRBJ2-7	once	CASQWGQGFYEQYF	TGTGCCTCACAGTGGGGGCAGGGATTCTACGAGCAGTACTTC
-	TRBV10-3	TRBJ1-2	-	CAISQTVVYGYTF	TGTGCCATCAGTCAGACAGTCGTCTATGGCTACACCTTC
-	TRBV20-1	TRBJ1-1	once	CSASRAIPSF	TGCAGTGCTAGTAGAGCCATTCCGTCCTTT
-	TRBV6-1	TRBJ1-2	-	CASSEAGAGGYTF	TGTGCCAGCAGTGAAGCAGGGGCTGGTGGCTACACCTTC
-	TRBV3-1/TRBV3-2	TRBJ2-7	once	CASSQDPFRGISYEQYF	TGTGCCAGCAGCCAAGATCCCTTCCGAGGGATCTCCTACGAGCAGTACTTC
-	TRBV30	TRBJ1-4	-	CAWSVYRSFQSREKLFF	TGTGCCTGGAGTGTATACAGGTCTTTCCAATCGCGGGAAAAACTGTTTTTT
-	TRBV5-8	TRBJ1-1	-	CASSYATGAFF	TGTGCCAGCAGCTATGCCACCGGGGCTTTCTTT
-	TRBV3-1/TRBV3-2	TRBJ1-5	-	CASSQGQYSNQPQHF	TGTGCCAGCAGCCAAGGACAGTATAGCAATCAGCCCCAGCATTTT
TRBD2	TRBV3-1/TRBV3-2	TRBJ2-1	-	CASSRTSGGEQFF	TGTGCCAGCAGCCGGACTAGCGGGGGAGAGCAGTTCTTC
-	TRBV19	TRBJ1-5	once	CASSIDFRGRPQQPQHF	TGTGCCAGTAGTATAGATTTTCGAGGGCGGCCGCAGCAGCCCCAGCATTTT
-	TRBV6-5	TRBJ1-2	-	CASRRTESYGYTF	TGTGCCAGCAGAAGGACAGAGTCCTATGGCTACACCTTC
TRBD2	TRBV7-2	TRBJ2-3	-	CASSSRAGELDTQYF	TGTGCCAGCAGCTCTCGCGCGGGAGAGTTAGATACGCAGTATTTT
TRBD1	TRBV7-9	TRBJ1-5	-	CASSSTGDQPQHF	TGTGCCAGCAGCTCGACAGGGGATCAGCCCCAGCATTTT
-	TRBV7-2	TRBJ2-2	-	CASSSRGGLPTGELFF	TGTGCCAGCAGCTCGAGGGGAGGACTCCCAACCGGGGAGCTGTTTTTT
TRBD2	TRBV5-4	TRBJ2-7	-	CASSLSGGGASYEQYF	TGTGCCAGCAGCTTGAGTGGCGGGGGGGCCTCCTACGAGCAGTACTTC
-	TRBV6-2/TRBV6-3	TRBJ2-7	few	CASSYSAGAAYEQYF	TGTGCCAGCAGTTACTCGGCGGGTGCTGCCTACGAGCAGTACTTC
TRBD1	TRBV7-9	TRBJ1-1	-	CASSLVKGAGTEAFF	TGTGCCAGCAGCTTAGTCAAGGGGGCGGGCACTGAAGCTTTCTTT
TRBD2	TRBV6-5	TRBJ2-1	-	CASSFSGSSYNEQFF	TGTGCCAGCAGTTTTAGCGGGAGCTCCTACAATGAGCAGTTCTTC
TRBD1	TRBV29-1	TRBJ2-1	-	CSAETGNEQFF	TGCAGCGCTGAGACAGGGAATGAGCAGTTCTTC
-	TRBV4-1	TRBJ1-1	-	CASSQGRPLGGDTEAFF	TGCGCCAGCAGCCAAGGCCGCCCGCTGGGGGGGGACACTGAAGCTTTCTTT
TRBD1	TRBV19	TRBJ1-1	few	CASSVTGGNAEAFF	TGTGCCAGTAGTGTGACAGGGGGTAACGCTGAAGCTTTCTTT